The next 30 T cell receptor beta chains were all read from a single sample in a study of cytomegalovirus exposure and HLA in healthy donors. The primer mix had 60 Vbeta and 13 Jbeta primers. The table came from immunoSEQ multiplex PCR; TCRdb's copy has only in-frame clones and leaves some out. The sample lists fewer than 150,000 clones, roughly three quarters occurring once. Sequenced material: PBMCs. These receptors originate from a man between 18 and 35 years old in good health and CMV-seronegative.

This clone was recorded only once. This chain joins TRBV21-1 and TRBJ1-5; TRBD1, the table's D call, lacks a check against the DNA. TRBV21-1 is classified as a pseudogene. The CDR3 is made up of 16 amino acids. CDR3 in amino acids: CASSKIWTGESQPQHF. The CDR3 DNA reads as TGTGCCAGCAGCAAAATTTGGACAGGGGAGAGCCAGCCCCAGCATTTT.

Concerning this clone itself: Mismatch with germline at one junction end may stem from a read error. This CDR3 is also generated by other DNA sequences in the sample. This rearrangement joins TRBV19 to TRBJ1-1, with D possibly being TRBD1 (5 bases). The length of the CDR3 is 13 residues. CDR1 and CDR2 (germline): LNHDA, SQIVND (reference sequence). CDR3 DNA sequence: TGTGCCAGTAGCCTGACAGCGAACACTGAGGCTTTCTTT. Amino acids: CASSLTANTEAFF. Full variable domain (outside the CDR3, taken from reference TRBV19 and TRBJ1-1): DGGITQSPKYLFRKEGQNVTLSCEQNLNHDAMYWYRQDPGQGLRLIYYSQIVNDFQKGDIAEGYSVSREKKESFPLTVTSAQKNPTAFYLCASSLTANTEAFFGQGTRLTVV.

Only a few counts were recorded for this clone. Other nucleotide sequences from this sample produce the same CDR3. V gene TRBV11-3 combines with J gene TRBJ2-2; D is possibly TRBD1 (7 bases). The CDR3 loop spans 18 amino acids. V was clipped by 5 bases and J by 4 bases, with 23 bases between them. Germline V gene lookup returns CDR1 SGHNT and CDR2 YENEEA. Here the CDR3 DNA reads TGTGCCAGCAGCGCAGGGGGACTGGGAGTGGTCGGCACCGGGGAGCTGTTTTTT. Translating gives CASSAGGLGVVGTGELFF.

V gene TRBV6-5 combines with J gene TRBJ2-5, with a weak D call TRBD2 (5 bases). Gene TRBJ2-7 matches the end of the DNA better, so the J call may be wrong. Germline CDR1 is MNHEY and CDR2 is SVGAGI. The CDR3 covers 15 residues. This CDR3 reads CASSDAVRVVHEQYF. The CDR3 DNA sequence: TGTGCCAGCAGCGATGCGGTGCGGGTAGTCCACGAGCAGTACTTC.

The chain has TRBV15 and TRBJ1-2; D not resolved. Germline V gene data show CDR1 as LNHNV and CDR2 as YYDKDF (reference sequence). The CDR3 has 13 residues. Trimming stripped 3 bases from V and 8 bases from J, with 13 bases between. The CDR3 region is CATSSFRGGGYTF. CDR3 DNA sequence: TGTGCCACCAGCAGTTTCCGGGGAGGAGGCTACACCTTC.

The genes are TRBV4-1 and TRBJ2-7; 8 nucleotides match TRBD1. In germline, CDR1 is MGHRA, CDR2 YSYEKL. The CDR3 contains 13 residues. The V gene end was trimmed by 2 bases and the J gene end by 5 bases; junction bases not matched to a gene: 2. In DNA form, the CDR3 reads TGCGCCAGCAGCCAACAGGGGGCCGACGAGCAGTACTTC. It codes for CASSQQGADEQYF.

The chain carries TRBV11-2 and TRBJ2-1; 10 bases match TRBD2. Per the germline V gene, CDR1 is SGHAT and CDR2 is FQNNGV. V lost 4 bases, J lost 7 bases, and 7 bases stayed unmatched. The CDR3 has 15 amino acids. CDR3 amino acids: CASSWTTSGFNEQFF. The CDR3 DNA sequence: TGTGCCAGCAGCTGGACGACTAGCGGGTTTAATGAGCAGTTCTTC.

The CDR3 is CASSFDRESYEQYF. The CDR3 DNA follows: TGTGCCAGCAGTTTTGACAGGGAATCCTACGAGCAGTACTTC. The chain carries TRBV6-5 and TRBJ2-7, with 7 bases aligning to TRBD1. After removal of 4 bases from V and 1 base from J, the junction contained 4 bases not matched to a gene. CDR1 is MNHEY, CDR2 SVGAGI, per germline. This CDR3 has 14 amino acids.

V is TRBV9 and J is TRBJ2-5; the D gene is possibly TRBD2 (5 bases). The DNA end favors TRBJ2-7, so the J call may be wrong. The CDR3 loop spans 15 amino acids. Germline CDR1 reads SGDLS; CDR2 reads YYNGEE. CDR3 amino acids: CASSVGRTPTYEQYF. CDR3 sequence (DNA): TGTGCCAGCAGCGTAGGAAGGACTCCAACCTACGAGCAGTACTTC.

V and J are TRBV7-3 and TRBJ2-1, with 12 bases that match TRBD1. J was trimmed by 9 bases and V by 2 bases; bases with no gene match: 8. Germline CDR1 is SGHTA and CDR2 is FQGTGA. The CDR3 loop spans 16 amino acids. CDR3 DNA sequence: TGTGCCAGCAGCTTAGGGGGGACAGGGGGCCAGAGTGAGCAGTTCTTC. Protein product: CASSLGGTGGQSEQFF.

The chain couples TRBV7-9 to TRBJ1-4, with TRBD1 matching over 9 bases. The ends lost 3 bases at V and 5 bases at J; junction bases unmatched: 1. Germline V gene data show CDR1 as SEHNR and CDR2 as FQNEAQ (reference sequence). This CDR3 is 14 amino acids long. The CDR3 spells CASSFGQGNEKLFF. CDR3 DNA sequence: TGTGCCAGCAGCTTCGGACAGGGGAATGAAAAACTGTTTTTT.

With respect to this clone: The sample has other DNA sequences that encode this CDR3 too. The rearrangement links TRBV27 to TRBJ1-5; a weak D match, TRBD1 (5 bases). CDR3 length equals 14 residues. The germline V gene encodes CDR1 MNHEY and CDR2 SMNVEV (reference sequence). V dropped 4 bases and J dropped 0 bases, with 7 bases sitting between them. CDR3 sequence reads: CASSSGYSNQPQHF. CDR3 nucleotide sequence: TGTGCCAGCAGTTCAGGGTATAGCAATCAGCCCCAGCATTTT.

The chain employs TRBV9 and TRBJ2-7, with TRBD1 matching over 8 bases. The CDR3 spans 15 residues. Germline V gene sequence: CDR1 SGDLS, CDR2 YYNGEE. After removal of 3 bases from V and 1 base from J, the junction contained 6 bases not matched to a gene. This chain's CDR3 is CASSEGDRGSYEQYF. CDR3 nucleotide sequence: TGTGCCAGCAGCGAGGGAGACAGGGGATCCTACGAGCAGTACTTC.

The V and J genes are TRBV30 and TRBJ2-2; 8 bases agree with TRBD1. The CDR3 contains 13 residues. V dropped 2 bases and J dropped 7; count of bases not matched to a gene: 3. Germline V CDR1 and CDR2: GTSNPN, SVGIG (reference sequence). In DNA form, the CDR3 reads TGTGCCTGGAGTAAACAGGGGGGCGGGGAGCTGTTTTTT. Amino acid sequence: CAWSKQGGGELFF.

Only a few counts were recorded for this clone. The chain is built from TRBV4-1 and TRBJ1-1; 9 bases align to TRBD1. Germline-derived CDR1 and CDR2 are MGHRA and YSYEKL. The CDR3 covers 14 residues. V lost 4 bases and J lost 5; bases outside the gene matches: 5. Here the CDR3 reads CASSLTGGGTEAFF. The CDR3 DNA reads TGCGCCAGCAGCCTGACAGGGGGAGGAACTGAAGCTTTCTTT.

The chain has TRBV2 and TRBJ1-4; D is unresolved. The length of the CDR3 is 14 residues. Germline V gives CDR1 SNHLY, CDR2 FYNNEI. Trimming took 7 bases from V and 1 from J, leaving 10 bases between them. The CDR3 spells CASTEQLTNEKLFF. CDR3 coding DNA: TGTGCCAGCACCGAACAGCTAACTAATGAAAAACTGTTTTTT.

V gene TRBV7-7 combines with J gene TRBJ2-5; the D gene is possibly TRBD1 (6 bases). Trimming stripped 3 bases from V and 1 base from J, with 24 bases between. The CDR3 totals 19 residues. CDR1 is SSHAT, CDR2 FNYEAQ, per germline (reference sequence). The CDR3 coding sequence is TGTGCCAGCAGCTTGACTTCGTTCCCCTTGGACAGACTCCAAGAGACCCAGTACTTC. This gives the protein CASSLTSFPLDRLQETQYF. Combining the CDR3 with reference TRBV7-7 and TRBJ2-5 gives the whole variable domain GAGVSQSPRYKVTKRGQDVTLRCDPISSHATLYWYQQALGQGPEFLTYFNYEAQPDKSGLPSDRFSAERPEGSISTLTIQRTEQRDSAMYRCASSLTSFPLDRLQETQYFGPGTRLLVL.

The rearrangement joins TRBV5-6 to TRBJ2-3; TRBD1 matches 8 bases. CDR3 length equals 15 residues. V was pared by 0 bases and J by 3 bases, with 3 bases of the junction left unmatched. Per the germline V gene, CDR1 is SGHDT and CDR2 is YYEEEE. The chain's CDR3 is CASSLGQGFTDTQYF. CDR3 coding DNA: TGTGCCAGCAGCTTGGGACAGGGGTTTACAGATACGCAGTATTTT.

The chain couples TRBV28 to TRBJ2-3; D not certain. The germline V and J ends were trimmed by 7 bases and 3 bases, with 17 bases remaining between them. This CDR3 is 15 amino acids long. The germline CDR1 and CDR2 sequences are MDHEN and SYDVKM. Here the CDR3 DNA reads TGTGCCAGCACCACCCCGACGGAGAAAACAGATACGCAGTATTTT. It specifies CASTTPTEKTDTQYF.

The CDR3 DNA reads TGTGCCTGGGGACAGGGGGCGATTACATCTGGAAACACCATATATTTT. Residues: CAWGQGAITSGNTIYF. The J gene is TRBJ1-3, the V gene TRBV30, with 11 positions matching TRBD1. The V gene's germline CDR1 is GTSNPN and CDR2 SVGIG (reference sequence). J gave up 1 base and V 5 bases, and 7 bases lay outside the gene matches. The CDR3 runs to 16 residues.

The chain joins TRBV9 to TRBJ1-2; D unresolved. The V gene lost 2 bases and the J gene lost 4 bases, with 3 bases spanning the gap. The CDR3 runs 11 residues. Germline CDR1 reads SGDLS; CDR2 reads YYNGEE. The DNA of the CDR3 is TGTGCCAGCAGCGTCGGCTATGGCTACACCTTC. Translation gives CASSVGYGYTF.

The CDR3 spells CASSSLTGTGTDTQYF. CDR3 DNA sequence: TGCGCCAGCAGCTCGCTCACCGGGACTGGCACAGATACGCAGTATTTT. This rearrangement joins TRBV5-1 to TRBJ2-3, with D maybe TRBD2 (6 bases). V was shortened by 3 bases and J by 1 base, with 15 bases between the two germline ends. Germline lookup yields CDR1 SGHRS and CDR2 YFSETQ. The CDR3 covers 16 residues.

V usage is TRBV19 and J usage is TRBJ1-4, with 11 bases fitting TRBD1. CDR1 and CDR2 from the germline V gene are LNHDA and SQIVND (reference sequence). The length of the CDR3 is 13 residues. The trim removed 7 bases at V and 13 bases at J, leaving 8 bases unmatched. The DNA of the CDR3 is TGTGCCAGTAAAGGGACAGGGGGGATAGGACTGTTTTTT. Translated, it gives CASKGTGGIGLFF.

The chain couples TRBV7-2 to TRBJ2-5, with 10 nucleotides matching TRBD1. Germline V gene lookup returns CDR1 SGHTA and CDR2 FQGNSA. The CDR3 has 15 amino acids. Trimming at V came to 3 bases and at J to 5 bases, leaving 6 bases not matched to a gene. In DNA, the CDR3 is TGTGCCAGCAGCTTCACCGGGACAGGGGTGGAGACCCAGTACTTC. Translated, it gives CASSFTGTGVETQYF.

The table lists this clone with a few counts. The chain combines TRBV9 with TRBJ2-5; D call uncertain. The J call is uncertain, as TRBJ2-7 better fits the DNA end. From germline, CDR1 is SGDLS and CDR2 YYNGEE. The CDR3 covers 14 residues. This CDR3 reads CASSVDLDPYEQYF. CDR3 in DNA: TGTGCCAGCAGCGTAGACCTAGATCCCTACGAGCAGTACTTC.

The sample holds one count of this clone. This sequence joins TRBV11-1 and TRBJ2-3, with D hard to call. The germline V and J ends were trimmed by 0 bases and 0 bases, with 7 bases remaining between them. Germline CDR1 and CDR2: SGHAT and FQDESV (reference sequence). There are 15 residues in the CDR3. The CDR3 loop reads CASSLASPSTDTQYF. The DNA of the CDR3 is TGTGCCAGCAGCTTAGCCTCTCCTAGCACAGATACGCAGTATTTT.

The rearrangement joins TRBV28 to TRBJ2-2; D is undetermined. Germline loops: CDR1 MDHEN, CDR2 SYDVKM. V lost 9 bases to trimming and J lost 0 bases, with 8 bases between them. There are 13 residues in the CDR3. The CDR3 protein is CASRRPNTGELFF. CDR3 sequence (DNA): TGTGCCAGTCGGAGACCGAACACCGGGGAGCTGTTTTTT.

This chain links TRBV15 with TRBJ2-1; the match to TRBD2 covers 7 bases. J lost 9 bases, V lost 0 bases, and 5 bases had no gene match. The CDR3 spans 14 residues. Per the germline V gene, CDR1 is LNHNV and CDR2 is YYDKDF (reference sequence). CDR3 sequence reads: CATSRDEREVEQFF. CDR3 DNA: TGTGCCACCAGCAGAGATGAACGGGAGGTTGAGCAGTTCTTC.

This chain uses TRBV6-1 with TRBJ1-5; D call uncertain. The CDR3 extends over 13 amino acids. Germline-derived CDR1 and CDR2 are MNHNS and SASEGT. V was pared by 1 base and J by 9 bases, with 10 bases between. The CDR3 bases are TGTGCCAGCAGTGAAGATTGGAGTGTGCCCCAGCATTTT. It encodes CASSEDWSVPQHF.

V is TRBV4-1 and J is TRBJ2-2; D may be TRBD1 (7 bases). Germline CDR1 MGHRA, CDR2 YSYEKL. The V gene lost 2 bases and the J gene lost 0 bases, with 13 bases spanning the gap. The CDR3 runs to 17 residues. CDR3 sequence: CASSQPGGTANTGELFF. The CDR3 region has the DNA TGCGCCAGCAGCCAACCTGGCGGGACAGCGAACACCGGGGAGCTGTTTTTT.